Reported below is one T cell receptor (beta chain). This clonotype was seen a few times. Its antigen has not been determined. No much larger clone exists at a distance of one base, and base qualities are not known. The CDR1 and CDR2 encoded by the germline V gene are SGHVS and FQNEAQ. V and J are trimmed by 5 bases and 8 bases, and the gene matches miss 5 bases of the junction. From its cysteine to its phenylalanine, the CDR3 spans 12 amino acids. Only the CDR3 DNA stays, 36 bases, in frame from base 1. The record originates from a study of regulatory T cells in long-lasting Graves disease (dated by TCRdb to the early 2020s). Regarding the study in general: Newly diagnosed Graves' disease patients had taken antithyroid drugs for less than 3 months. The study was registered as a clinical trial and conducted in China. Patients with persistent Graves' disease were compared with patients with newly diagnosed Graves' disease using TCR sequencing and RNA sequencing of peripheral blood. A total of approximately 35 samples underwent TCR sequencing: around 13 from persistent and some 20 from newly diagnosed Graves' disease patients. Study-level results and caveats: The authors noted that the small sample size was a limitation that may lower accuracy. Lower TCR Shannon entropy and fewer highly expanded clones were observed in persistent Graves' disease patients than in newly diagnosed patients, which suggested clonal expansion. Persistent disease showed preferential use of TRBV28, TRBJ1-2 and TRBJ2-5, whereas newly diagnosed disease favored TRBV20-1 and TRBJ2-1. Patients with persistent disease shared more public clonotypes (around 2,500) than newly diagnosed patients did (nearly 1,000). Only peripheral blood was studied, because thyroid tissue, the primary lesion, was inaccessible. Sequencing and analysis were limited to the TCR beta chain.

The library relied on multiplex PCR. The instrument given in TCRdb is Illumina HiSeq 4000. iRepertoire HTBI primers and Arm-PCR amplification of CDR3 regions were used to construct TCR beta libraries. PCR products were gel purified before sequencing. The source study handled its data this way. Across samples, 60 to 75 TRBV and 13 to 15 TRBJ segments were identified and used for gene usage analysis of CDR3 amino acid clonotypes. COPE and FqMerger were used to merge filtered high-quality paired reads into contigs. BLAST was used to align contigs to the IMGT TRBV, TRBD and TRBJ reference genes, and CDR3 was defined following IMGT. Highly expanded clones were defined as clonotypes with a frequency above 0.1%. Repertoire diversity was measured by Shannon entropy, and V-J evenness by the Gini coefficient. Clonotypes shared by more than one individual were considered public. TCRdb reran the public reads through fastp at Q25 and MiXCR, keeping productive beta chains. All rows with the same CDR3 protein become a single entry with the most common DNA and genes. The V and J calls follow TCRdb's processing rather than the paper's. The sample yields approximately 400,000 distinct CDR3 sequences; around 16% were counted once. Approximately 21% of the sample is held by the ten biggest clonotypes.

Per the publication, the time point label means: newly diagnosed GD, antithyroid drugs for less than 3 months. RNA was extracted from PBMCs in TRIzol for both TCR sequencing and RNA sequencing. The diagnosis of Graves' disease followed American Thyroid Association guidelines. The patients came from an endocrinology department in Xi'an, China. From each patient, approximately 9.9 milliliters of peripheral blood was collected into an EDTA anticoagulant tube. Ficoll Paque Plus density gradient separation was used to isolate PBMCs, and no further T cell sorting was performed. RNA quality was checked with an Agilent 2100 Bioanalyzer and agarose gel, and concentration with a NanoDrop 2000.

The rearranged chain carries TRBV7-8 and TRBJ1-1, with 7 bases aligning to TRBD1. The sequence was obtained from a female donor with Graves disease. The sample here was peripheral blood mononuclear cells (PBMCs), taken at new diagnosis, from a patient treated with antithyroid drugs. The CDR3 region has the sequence CASSRQGGEAFF. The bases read TGTGCCAGCAGCAGACAGGGAGGGGAAGCTTTCTTT.